A selection of T cell receptor beta chains follows, all from one sample in a study of blood T cell repertoires in COVID-19. Measured with immunoSEQ multiplex PCR; TCRdb has only the in-frame clones, and not every one. Here the sample spans under 150,000 clones, roughly four fifths being singletons. Material for sequencing was peripheral blood. The receptor source for this set is a man at least 80 years old with acute or convalescent COVID-19. CDR3s include the opening cysteine and the closing phenylalanine or tryptophan. Fields, in order: CDR3 protein, CDR3 DNA, D gene, clone size, V gene, J gene. The D gene is left open where the match is weak. Expanded clones are given a class, and other clones once, few, many or no size at all.

CDR3 protein: CASSPLLAGGSNTGELFF; CDR3 DNA: TGTGCCAGCTCACCACTATTAGCGGGGGGATCGAACACCGGGGAGCTGTTTTTT; D gene: TRBD2; clone size: once; V gene: TRBV18; J gene: TRBJ2-2
CDR3 protein: CASSSSNTEAFF; CDR3 DNA: TGTGCCAGCAGCTCTAGTAACACTGAAGCTTTCTTT; D gene: -; clone size: once; V gene: TRBV7-2; J gene: TRBJ1-1
CDR3 protein: CASRQRGIAFF; CDR3 DNA: TGTGCCAGCAGACAACGGGGGATAGCTTTCTTT; D gene: -; clone size: -; V gene: TRBV12-3/TRBV12-4; J gene: TRBJ1-1
CDR3 protein: CASSIDRGLSTDTQYF; CDR3 DNA: TGTGCCAGTAGTATCGACAGGGGTCTAAGCACAGATACGCAGTATTTT; D gene: TRBD1; clone size: -; V gene: TRBV19; J gene: TRBJ2-3
CDR3 protein: CASSLGATQNYGYTF; CDR3 DNA: TGTGCCAGCAGCTTAGGGGCAACCCAGAACTATGGCTACACCTTC; D gene: -; clone size: -; V gene: TRBV7-2; J gene: TRBJ1-2
CDR3 protein: CSGRSNEQFF; CDR3 DNA: TGCAGTGGACGGAGCAATGAGCAGTTCTTC; D gene: -; clone size: -; V gene: TRBV20-1; J gene: TRBJ2-1
CDR3 protein: CASSLGGGRQETQYF; CDR3 DNA: TGTGCCAGCAGCTTAGGCGGGGGGCGACAAGAGACCCAGTACTTC; D gene: TRBD2; clone size: few; V gene: TRBV11-1; J gene: TRBJ2-5
CDR3 protein: CAIGAGLSTDTQYF; CDR3 DNA: TGTGCCATCGGGGCGGGGTTAAGCACAGATACGCAGTATTTT; D gene: -; clone size: -; V gene: TRBV10-3; J gene: TRBJ2-3
CDR3 protein: CASSPRPGQGANVLTF; CDR3 DNA: TGTGCCAGCAGCCCACGCCCGGGACAGGGGGCCAACGTCCTGACTTTC; D gene: TRBD1; clone size: -; V gene: TRBV7-6; J gene: TRBJ2-6
CDR3 protein: CSGIRDTNEQFF; CDR3 DNA: TGCAGCGGAATCCGGGACACCAATGAGCAGTTCTTC; D gene: -; clone size: -; V gene: TRBV29-1; J gene: TRBJ2-1
CDR3 protein: CASSLDVGADTEAFF; CDR3 DNA: TGCGCCAGCAGCTTGGATGTAGGGGCGGATACTGAAGCTTTCTTT; D gene: -; clone size: once; V gene: TRBV5-1; J gene: TRBJ1-1
CDR3 protein: CASSLTGTGRSYEQYF; CDR3 DNA: TGCGCCAGCAGCTTGACCGGGACAGGTCGCTCCTACGAGCAGTACTTC; D gene: TRBD1; clone size: once; V gene: TRBV5-1; J gene: TRBJ2-7
CDR3 protein: CASSSFGTDFTGELFF; CDR3 DNA: TGTGCCAGCTCATCTTTCGGGACAGACTTTACCGGGGAGCTGTTTTTT; D gene: TRBD1; clone size: -; V gene: TRBV28; J gene: TRBJ2-2
CDR3 protein: CAREGLASYEQYF; CDR3 DNA: TGTGCCAGGGAGGGACTAGCGAGCTACGAGCAGTACTTC; D gene: TRBD2; clone size: -; V gene: TRBV12-3/TRBV12-4; J gene: TRBJ2-7
CDR3 protein: CASTRAGGTRGDTQYF; CDR3 DNA: TGTGCCAGCACCCGTGCGGGGGGGACTCGGGGAGATACGCAGTATTTT; D gene: TRBD2; clone size: -; V gene: TRBV2; J gene: TRBJ2-3
CDR3 protein: CASSLDRRGLYGYTF; CDR3 DNA: TGTGCCAGCTCACTGGACAGGAGAGGCCTCTATGGCTACACCTTC; D gene: TRBD1; clone size: -; V gene: TRBV18; J gene: TRBJ1-2
CDR3 protein: CATSGSARGSGHEQFF; CDR3 DNA: TGTGCCACCAGTGGGTCGGCCAGGGGCAGTGGTCATGAGCAGTTCTTC; D gene: -; clone size: -; V gene: TRBV24-1; J gene: TRBJ2-1
CDR3 protein: CSVESRRQPETQYF; CDR3 DNA: TGCAGCGTTGAAAGTAGGAGACAGCCAGAGACCCAGTACTTC; D gene: -; clone size: -; V gene: TRBV29-1; J gene: TRBJ2-5
CDR3 protein: CASSLRLRQGPKQYF; CDR3 DNA: TGTGCCAGCAGTTTACGCCTTAGACAGGGCCCCAAGCAGTACTTC; D gene: TRBD1; clone size: -; V gene: TRBV28; J gene: TRBJ2-7
CDR3 protein: CASSADRSSYEQYF; CDR3 DNA: TGTGCCAGCAGCGCCGACCGGAGCTCCTACGAGCAGTACTTC; D gene: -; clone size: few; V gene: TRBV7-8; J gene: TRBJ2-7
CDR3 protein: CASGRTSSYEQYF; CDR3 DNA: TGTGCCAGCGGCAGGACTAGCTCCTACGAGCAGTACTTC; D gene: TRBD2; clone size: few; V gene: TRBV9; J gene: TRBJ2-7
CDR3 protein: CAWSTYTGGDSPLHF; CDR3 DNA: TGTGCCTGGAGTACCTACACGGGGGGCGATTCACCCCTCCACTTT; D gene: -; clone size: -; V gene: TRBV30; J gene: TRBJ1-6
CDR3 protein: CASSSGLAGGRNEQFF; CDR3 DNA: TGTGCCAGCAGCTCAGGACTAGCGGGGGGGAGGAATGAGCAGTTCTTC; D gene: TRBD2; clone size: -; V gene: TRBV11-3; J gene: TRBJ2-1
CDR3 protein: CASSLDRGSYNEQFF; CDR3 DNA: TGTGCCAGCAGCTTGGACCGGGGGTCCTACAATGAGCAGTTCTTC; D gene: -; clone size: -; V gene: TRBV5-4; J gene: TRBJ2-1
CDR3 protein: CASSARQGANTEAFF; CDR3 DNA: TGTGCCAGCAGCGCCAGACAGGGGGCGAACACTGAAGCTTTCTTT; D gene: TRBD1; clone size: -; V gene: TRBV9; J gene: TRBJ1-1
CDR3 protein: CAWSGSSTDTQYF; CDR3 DNA: TGTGCCTGGAGTGGGAGCAGCACAGATACGCAGTATTTT; D gene: -; clone size: -; V gene: TRBV30; J gene: TRBJ2-3
CDR3 protein: CASSFDQPQHF; CDR3 DNA: TGTGCCAGCAGTTTCGATCAGCCCCAGCATTTT; D gene: -; clone size: few; V gene: TRBV12-3/TRBV12-4; J gene: TRBJ1-5
CDR3 protein: CASSPRGDRYNEQFF; CDR3 DNA: TGTGCCAGCAGCCCACGGGGGGATCGGTACAATGAGCAGTTCTTC; D gene: TRBD2; clone size: -; V gene: TRBV7-3; J gene: TRBJ2-1
CDR3 protein: CASSPARTGNTGELFF; CDR3 DNA: TGTGCCAGTAGTCCAGCCCGGACAGGGAACACCGGGGAGCTGTTTTTT; D gene: TRBD1; clone size: -; V gene: TRBV19; J gene: TRBJ2-2
CDR3 protein: CASSLLEGYEQYF; CDR3 DNA: TGTGCCAGCAGCTTACTTGAGGGCTACGAGCAGTACTTC; D gene: -; clone size: -; V gene: TRBV7-9; J gene: TRBJ2-7
CDR3 protein: CASSQVSGGYYEQYF; CDR3 DNA: TGTGCCAGCAGCCAAGTAAGCGGGGGCTACTACGAGCAGTACTTC; D gene: TRBD2; clone size: -; V gene: TRBV4-2; J gene: TRBJ2-7
CDR3 protein: CASSPSGGRAGNTIYF; CDR3 DNA: TGTGCCAGCTCACCCTCAGGGGGCCGCGCTGGAAACACCATATATTTT; D gene: TRBD1; clone size: -; V gene: TRBV18; J gene: TRBJ1-3
CDR3 protein: CASSFQVNQETQYF; CDR3 DNA: TGTGCCAGCAGCTTTCAGGTGAACCAAGAGACCCAGTACTTC; D gene: -; clone size: -; V gene: TRBV5-5; J gene: TRBJ2-5
CDR3 protein: CSASWAGKNIQYF; CDR3 DNA: TGCAGTGCTAGTTGGGCAGGGAAAAACATTCAGTACTTC; D gene: -; clone size: -; V gene: TRBV20-1; J gene: TRBJ2-4
CDR3 protein: CASSRAPGSGANVLTF; CDR3 DNA: TGTGCCAGCAGCAGAGCCCCGGGTTCTGGGGCCAACGTCCTGACTTTC; D gene: -; clone size: few; V gene: TRBV6-2/TRBV6-3; J gene: TRBJ2-6
CDR3 protein: CASSLTTGHMNTEAFF; CDR3 DNA: TGTGCCAGCAGCTTGACCACGGGACACATGAACACTGAAGCTTTCTTT; D gene: -; clone size: few; V gene: TRBV7-9; J gene: TRBJ1-1
CDR3 protein: CASSLPGRGSSGELFF; CDR3 DNA: TGTGCCAGCTCCCTCCCCGGCAGGGGGAGCTCCGGGGAGCTGTTTTTT; D gene: TRBD1; clone size: -; V gene: TRBV18; J gene: TRBJ2-2
CDR3 protein: CASSPPRSGGTDTQYF; CDR3 DNA: TGTGCCAGCAGCCCCCCAAGGAGCGGGGGTACAGATACGCAGTATTTT; D gene: TRBD2; clone size: -; V gene: TRBV4-2; J gene: TRBJ2-3
CDR3 protein: CASSDGTGPNEQYF; CDR3 DNA: TGTGCCAGCAGTGACGGGACAGGGCCCAACGAGCAGTACTTC; D gene: TRBD1; clone size: -; V gene: TRBV2; J gene: TRBJ2-7
CDR3 protein: CASRAGTRAYGYTF; CDR3 DNA: TGTGCCAGCAGGGCAGGGACAAGGGCCTATGGCTACACCTTC; D gene: -; clone size: once; V gene: TRBV6-4; J gene: TRBJ1-2
CDR3 protein: CASSPGFYGYTF; CDR3 DNA: TGTGCCAGCAGCCCGGGGTTTTATGGCTACACCTTC; D gene: -; clone size: -; V gene: TRBV28; J gene: TRBJ1-2
CDR3 protein: CASSLNRGRGQPQHF; CDR3 DNA: TGTGCCAGCAGCCTGAACAGGGGGCGCGGACAGCCCCAGCATTTT; D gene: TRBD1; clone size: -; V gene: TRBV11-2; J gene: TRBJ1-5
CDR3 protein: CASSLDPAGAEAFF; CDR3 DNA: TGTGCCAGCAGCTTAGATCCAGCGGGGGCTGAAGCTTTCTTT; D gene: -; clone size: -; V gene: TRBV11-2; J gene: TRBJ1-1
CDR3 protein: CATSVRGRNEQFF; CDR3 DNA: TGTGCCACCAGTGTGCGGGGGAGGAATGAGCAGTTCTTC; D gene: TRBD2; clone size: -; V gene: TRBV24-1; J gene: TRBJ2-1
CDR3 protein: CASSLDGQGRETQYF; CDR3 DNA: TGTGCCAGCAGCTTAGATGGACAGGGAAGAGAGACCCAGTACTTC; D gene: TRBD1; clone size: -; V gene: TRBV7-2; J gene: TRBJ2-5
CDR3 protein: CASSLTASGVNNEQFF; CDR3 DNA: TGTGCCAGCAGCTTAACGGCCAGCGGGGTAAACAATGAGCAGTTCTTC; D gene: TRBD2; clone size: -; V gene: TRBV7-3; J gene: TRBJ2-1
CDR3 protein: CASSLALSGKSAKNIQYF; CDR3 DNA: TGCGCCAGCAGCTTGGCGTTGTCAGGGAAATCAGCCAAAAACATTCAGTACTTC; D gene: -; clone size: -; V gene: TRBV5-1; J gene: TRBJ2-4
CDR3 protein: CASSLEWNTEAFF; CDR3 DNA: TGTGCCAGCTCACTAGAGTGGAACACTGAAGCTTTCTTT; D gene: -; clone size: -; V gene: TRBV18; J gene: TRBJ1-1